This T cell receptor (beta chain) emerged from a study of shared clonotypes between healthy human individuals. For sorted subsets, about 190 ng DNA per replicate equaled tens of thousands of T cell genomes. Authors' processing steps: Sequence data from immunoSEQ were junction-only and lacked quality scores; consequently, filtering differed. TCRdb keeps only in-frame clones here, not all; method: immunoSEQ multiplex PCR. V, J and clone size are those of that table, while D and trimming were read from the DNA. Among approximately 2.5 million clones listed, approximately 93% were seen once. This CDR3 has 15 residues. From germline, CDR1 is SGHRS and CDR2 YFSETQ. The V segment lost 4 bases and the J segment 7 bases; nucleotides outside the gene matches: 12.

The chain has TRBV5-1 and TRBJ2-7, with 9 bases that match TRBD2. Sequencing was carried out using naive CD4+ T cells from PBMCs. As for subset: CD45RA+ positively selected. The origin of this receptor is a man aged 18 to 30 in good health. Some clones in this sample may be carry-over from other donors' samples. Written as DNA, the CDR3 is TGCGCCAGCAGCCCCGAGGCGGGAGGGACCAGTGAGCAGTACTTC. This codes for CASSPEAGGTSEQYF. Drawing the rest from reference TRBV5-1 and TRBJ2-7, the complete variable domain is KAGVTQTPRYLIKTRGQQVTLSCSPISGHRSVSWYQQTPGQGLQFLFEYFSETQRNKGNFPGRFSGRQFSNSRSEMNVSTLELGDSALYLCASSPEAGGTSEQYFGPGTRLTVT.